The rows below give T cell receptor beta chains drawn from one sample of a study of beta chain features in type 1 diabetes. TCRdb keeps only in-frame clones here, not all; method: immunoSEQ multiplex PCR. The table lists 350,000 to 400,000 clones, roughly an eighth of them singletons. Sequenced sample: naive CD4+ T cells from blood. The origin of the receptors is a woman aged 18-29 years with type 1 diabetes. CDR3s include the opening cysteine and the closing phenylalanine or tryptophan. A D gene is named only where the DNA matches it firmly. Clone size is given for some rows only: seen once, a few or many times, or a class if the clone is expanded.

>NA|TRBV6-4|NA|TRBJ1-1|13
TGTGCCAGCAGCCAGGACAGGAACACTGAAGCTTTCTTT
CASSQDRNTEAFF
>NA|TRBV9|NA|TRBJ2-7|14
TGTGCCAGCAGCGAAAGAGACAGTTCCTACGAGCAGTACTTC
CASSERDSSYEQYF
>few|TRBV18|TRBD1|TRBJ2-7|14
TGTGCCAGCTCACCGGGACAGGGGACCTACGAGCAGTACTTC
CASSPGQGTYEQYF
>few|TRBV18|NA|TRBJ1-2|13
TGTGCCAGCTCACCACAACAGGATGATGGCTACACCTTC
CASSPQQDDGYTF
>NA|TRBV4-2|NA|TRBJ2-3|14
TGTGCCAGCAGCCAAGGCTATCTCACAGATACGCAGTATTTT
CASSQGYLTDTQYF
>NA|TRBV2|NA|TRBJ2-1|15
TGTGCCAGCAGTGGACTGGACAACTCCTACAATGAGCAGTTCTTC
CASSGLDNSYNEQFF
>NA|TRBV6-5|NA|TRBJ1-1|14
TGTGCCAGCAGTTACCAGCAGGCGAACACTGAAGCTTTCTTT
CASSYQQANTEAFF
>NA|TRBV5-1|NA|TRBJ1-1|14
TGCGCCAGCAGCTTGGGACAGCCGAACACTGAAGCTTTCTTT
CASSLGQPNTEAFF
>NA|TRBV9|TRBD2|TRBJ2-5|16
TGTGCCAGCAGCGTAGGGGCTAGCGGGGGTAAAGAGACCCAGTACTTC
CASSVGASGGKETQYF
>NA|TRBV18|TRBD1|TRBJ1-5|18
TGTGCCAGCTCATCGAGGACAGGCGAAGGGGGGAGCAATCAGCCCCAGCATTTT
CASSSRTGEGGSNQPQHF
>NA|TRBV29-1|NA|TRBJ2-5|12
TGCAGCGTGTCTGGGCAGGGAGAGACCCAGTACTTC
CSVSGQGETQYF
>NA|TRBV30|TRBD2|TRBJ2-3|17
TGTGCCTGGAGTGTGGAGAGGACTAGCGGGAGGAGTGATACGCAGTATTTT
CAWSVERTSGRSDTQYF
>few|TRBV13|NA|TRBJ1-5|14
TGTGCCAGCAGCTCTGGACTGGGGAATCAGCCCCAGCATTTT
CASSSGLGNQPQHF
>NA|TRBV5-6|NA|TRBJ2-3|13
TGTGCCAGCAGCTACAGCTTCACAGATACGCAGTATTTT
CASSYSFTDTQYF
>few|TRBV5-1|NA|TRBJ2-2|14
TGCGCCAGCAGCGTGACGGGAAACACCGGGGAGCTGTTTTTT
CASSVTGNTGELFF
>NA|TRBV9|TRBD1|TRBJ1-6|14
TGTGCCAGCAATGACAGGGAAGGAGGCTCACCCCTCCACTTT
CASNDREGGSPLHF
>NA|TRBV6-6|TRBD2|TRBJ2-5|13
TGTGCCAGCAGTGGGGGGGAGGTGAAGACCCAGTACTTC
CASSGGEVKTQYF
>few|TRBV20-1|NA|TRBJ2-3|11
TGTAGAGGGTCTAGCACAGATACGCAGTATTTT
CRGSSTDTQYF
>NA|TRBV10-3|TRBD1|TRBJ2-5|14
TGTGCCATCAGTGGGACAGGGGGCGAGGAGACCCAGTACTTC
CAISGTGGEETQYF
>NA|TRBV28|TRBD2|TRBJ2-2|15
TGTGCCAGCAGTCCTCGGACTAGGTACACCGGGGAGCTGTTTTTT
CASSPRTRYTGELFF
>NA|TRBV30|NA|TRBJ2-7|12
TGTGCCTGGAGGTTCGGGGTTTACGAGCAGTACTTC
CAWRFGVYEQYF
>NA|TRBV7-9|NA|TRBJ2-7|11
TGTGCCAGCAGCACGACGGGCGAGCAGTACTTC
CASSTTGEQYF
>NA|TRBV19|NA|TRBJ1-1|15
TGTGCCAGTAGTATGTTCGACAGCCTGGGCTCTGAAGCTTTCTTT
CASSMFDSLGSEAFF
>few|TRBV7-8|NA|TRBJ1-1|14
TGTGCCAGCAGCTTAGCGCCAGTGAACACTGAAGCTTTCTTT
CASSLAPVNTEAFF
>few|TRBV7-9|NA|TRBJ1-1|15
TGTGCCAGCAGCTTAGTCGGGGGTTCGAACACTGAAGCTTTCTTT
CASSLVGGSNTEAFF
>NA|TRBV11-2|NA|TRBJ2-1|13
TGTGCCAGCAGCTTTAAATGGGCGGGTGAGCAGTTCTTC
CASSFKWAGEQFF
>few|TRBV27|TRBD1|TRBJ1-5|18
TGTGCCAGCAGCCTGGGCGGGACAGGCGGTGTCAGCAATCAGCCCCAGCATTTT
CASSLGGTGGVSNQPQHF
>few|TRBV19|TRBD2|TRBJ2-5|14
TGTGCCAGTAGTCGTCCCGGGACTAGGGGGACCCAGTACTTC
CASSRPGTRGTQYF
>NA|TRBV7-8|NA|TRBJ2-5|18
TGTGCCAGCAGCTTAGCGGATACACTGAGAGGCGCTGGCGAGACCCAGTACTTC
CASSLADTLRGAGETQYF
>NA|TRBV4-3|NA|TRBJ2-4|17
TGCGCCAGCAGCGGGGGCCGGGTGGGATTGCCCAAAAACATTCAGTACTTC
CASSGGRVGLPKNIQYF
>NA|TRBV18|NA|TRBJ1-5|14
TGTGCCAGCTCACCACCGGGAGAGTGGTCGCCCCAGCATTTT
CASSPPGEWSPQHF
>few|TRBV25-1|NA|TRBJ1-2|12
TGTGCCAGCAGTGAGCGGCTTGGTGGCTACACCTTC
CASSERLGGYTF
>NA|TRBV28|NA|TRBJ1-2|14
TGTGCCAGCAGTGGGCCTTCTCCTAACTATGGCTACACCTTC
CASSGPSPNYGYTF
>NA|TRBV7-2|NA|TRBJ2-1|15
TGTGCCAGCAGCTCCCAGATCGACATTCACGGTGAGCAGTTCTTC
CASSSQIDIHGEQFF
>few|TRBV29-1|NA|TRBJ2-7|13
TGCAGCGTTGAAGTTTCCGGGGGCTACGAGCAGTACTTC
CSVEVSGGYEQYF
>NA|TRBV10-3|NA|TRBJ2-3|14
TGTGCCATCAGCGCAAGCGGGTACACAGATACGCAGTATTTT
CAISASGYTDTQYF
>NA|TRBV19|TRBD2|TRBJ2-1|15
TGTGCCAGTAATCGAGCGGGAGTCCCCTACAATGAGCAGTTCTTC
CASNRAGVPYNEQFF
>few|TRBV6-4|NA|TRBJ2-7|13
TGTGCCAGCAGTGACAGTAGGGGAAGCGAGCAGTACTTC
CASSDSRGSEQYF
>few|TRBV6-5|NA|TRBJ2-7|13
TGTGCCAGCAGTCTAGGGGCGAGGTACGAGCAGTACTTC
CASSLGARYEQYF
>NA|TRBV28|NA|TRBJ2-1|13
TGTGCCAGCAGTAGGGGGTCCTACAATGAGCAGTTCTTC
CASSRGSYNEQFF
>NA|TRBV5-1|TRBD1|TRBJ1-1|17
TGCGCCAGCAGCTTGGAGGGTACAGGGGGCAACGTCCCTGAAGCTTTCTTT
CASSLEGTGGNVPEAFF
>few|TRBV7-9|NA|TRBJ1-2|13
TGTGCCAGCAGCTTAGGGGGGGACTATGGCTACACCTTC
CASSLGGDYGYTF
>NA|TRBV9|TRBD1|TRBJ1-5|15
TGTGCCAGCAGCGAGGCGACAGGGACCAATCAGCCCCAGCATTTT
CASSEATGTNQPQHF
>few|TRBV18|NA|TRBJ1-4|14
TGTGCCAGCCGCGGGGGGACAACTAATGAAAAACTGTTTTTT
CASRGGTTNEKLFF
>few|TRBV30|NA|TRBJ1-5|13
TGTGCCTGGACCCGCGGCGGGGCTCAGCCCCAGCATTTT
CAWTRGGAQPQHF
>NA|TRBV19|TRBD2|TRBJ2-1|16
TGTGCCAGTAGTATAGGGAGCGGGGGATACTACAATGAGCAGTTCTTC
CASSIGSGGYYNEQFF
>NA|TRBV6-5|TRBD1|TRBJ1-5|15
TGTGCCAGCAGTGCTGGGACAGTGGACAATCAGCCCCAGCATTTT
CASSAGTVDNQPQHF